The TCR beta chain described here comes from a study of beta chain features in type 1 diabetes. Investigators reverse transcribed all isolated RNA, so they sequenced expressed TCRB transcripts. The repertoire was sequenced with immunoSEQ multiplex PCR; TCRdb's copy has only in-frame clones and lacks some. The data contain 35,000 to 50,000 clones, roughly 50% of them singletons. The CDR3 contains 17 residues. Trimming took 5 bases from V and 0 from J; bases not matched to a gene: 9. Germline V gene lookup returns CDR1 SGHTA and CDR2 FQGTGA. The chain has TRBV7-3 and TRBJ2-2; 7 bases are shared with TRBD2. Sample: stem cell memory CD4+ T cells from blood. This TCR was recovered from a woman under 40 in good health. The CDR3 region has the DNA TGTGCCAGCAGCCGCCCGTTGAGCGGGGCGAACACCGGGGAGCTGTTTTTT. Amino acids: CASSRPLSGANTGELFF.